This T cell receptor (beta chain) was sequenced during a study of CD8 T cells in ankylosing spondylitis. Findings and limits, study-wide: The study looked at matched synovial fluid samples from ankylosing spondylitis patients. Disease-linked clones were reported to be significantly enriched there. Eight or nine highly homologous variants formed a TCR beta motif that appeared characteristic of ankylosing spondylitis blood.

TCRdb redid the calling of the 5' RACE reads with MiXCR, one entry per CDR3 protein. The data contain a few hundred thousand distinct CDR3 sequences, more than 20% of them singletons. Germline V lookup: CDR1 SQVTM, CDR2 ANQGSEA. This CDR3 contains 11 residues. Between the trimmed V and J ends, which lost 5 bases and 3 bases, there was a span of 6 bases. About this clonotype itself: The antigen is unknown.

The TCR sequence derives from a male donor with ankylosing spondylitis. The chain couples TRBV29-1 to TRBJ2-3, with D possibly TRBD1 on 5 matching bases. The sequenced sample was blood, either unsorted or a sorted T cell fraction (not recorded which). For the CDR3, the DNA is TGCAGCGTTTCAGGGACAGATACGCAGTATTTT. The encoded protein is CSVSGTDTQYF.